Each of the 32 T cell receptor beta chains below was sequenced from the same sample in a study of blood T cell repertoires in COVID-19. Sequenced by immunoSEQ multiplex PCR; TCRdb stores in-frame clones only, minus some. The table shows under 250,000 clones, with roughly 87% occurring only once. The sample comprised peripheral blood. The receptors derive from a man between 18 and 35 years old with active or convalescent COVID-19.

The genes are TRBV10-3 and TRBJ2-2; TRBD1 is a possible D gene (6 bases). Deletions cut 11 bases from V and 4 bases from J, with 17 bases between. The germline gives CDR1 ENHRY, CDR2 SYGVKD. This CDR3 has 14 residues. This chain's CDR3 is CASGVQGPTGELFF. The CDR3 DNA is TGTGCCTCAGGGGTACAGGGACCCACCGGGGAGCTGTTTTTT.

V and J are TRBV27 and TRBJ1-2; D uncertain. Germline loops: CDR1 MNHEY, CDR2 SMNVEV (reference sequence). CDR3 length: 14 amino acids. Between the trimmed V and J ends, which lost 1 base and 8 bases, there was a span of 14 bases. CDR3 DNA: TGTGCCAGCAGTTTATGGCGGGGATCGGGAGGCTACACCTTC. Amino acids: CASSLWRGSGGYTF.

This clone was detected only a few times. The CDR3 loop is CASSPQAPFITGGTEAFF. The CDR3 DNA is TGTGCCAGTAGTCCTCAAGCCCCCTTTATAACAGGGGGAACTGAAGCTTTCTTT. This sequence joins TRBV19 and TRBJ1-1; the match to TRBD1 covers 8 bases. The trim removed 5 bases at V and 5 bases at J, leaving 19 bases unmatched. The length of the CDR3 is 18 residues. Germline lookup yields CDR1 LNHDA and CDR2 SQIVND (reference sequence).

The genes are TRBV19 and TRBJ2-4; TRBD1 might be the D (6 bases). V was pared by 4 bases and J by 1 base, with 8 bases between. The CDR3 totals 14 residues. Germline CDR1 is LNHDA and CDR2 is SQIVND (reference sequence). The CDR3 region is CASSTQGAKNIQYF. The DNA of the CDR3 is TGTGCCAGTAGTACTCAGGGGGCCAAAAACATTCAGTACTTC.

The chain is built from TRBV10-1 and TRBJ1-5, with 9 bases identical to TRBD1. Germline V CDR1 and CDR2: WNHNN, SYGVQD (reference sequence). V trimming: 7 bases; J trimming: 0 bases; junction bases outside the gene matches: 10. The CDR3 totals 17 residues. Here the CDR3 DNA reads TGCGCCAGCACTTGGACAGGGGCCCCCTTTAGCAATCAGCCCCAGCATTTT. Its translation is CASTWTGAPFSNQPQHF.

The chain employs TRBV28 and TRBJ2-5; D is unresolved. Looked up from germline, CDR1 is MDHEN and CDR2 is SYDVKM. This CDR3 region has 13 residues. V gave up 8 bases and J gave up 1 base, with 11 bases separating them. The CDR3 protein is CASRGRPQETQYF. The DNA of the CDR3 is TGTGCCAGCCGTGGCAGGCCCCAAGAGACCCAGTACTTC.

This clone occurred once. The chain joins TRBV9 to TRBJ2-1; 9 bases map to TRBD2. Unmatched junction bases numbered 8, after V lost 2 bases and J lost 8 bases. The CDR3 loop spans 15 amino acids. Per the germline V gene, CDR1 is SGDLS and CDR2 is YYNGEE. The CDR3 here is CASSVGLAGTHEQFF. The CDR3 coding sequence is TGTGCCAGCAGCGTGGGACTAGCCGGTACTCATGAGCAGTTCTTC.

The CDR3 loop reads CASTPGGGEQYF. The CDR3 DNA reads as TGTGCCAGCACCCCAGGCGGAGGTGAGCAGTACTTC. V and J are TRBV6-6 and TRBJ2-7, with D possibly TRBD2 on 5 matching bases. The germline gives CDR1 MNHNY, CDR2 SVGAGI (reference sequence). The V and J ends lost 7 bases and 7 bases respectively, with 14 bases between them. CDR3 length: 12 amino acids.

V and J are TRBV3-1 (or the pseudogene TRBV3-2) and TRBJ1-4; tentative D call: TRBD1 (6 bases). The CDR3 is 18 amino acids. The V gene's germline CDR1 is LGHDT and CDR2 YNNKEL (reference sequence). Trimming removed 3 bases at V and 3 bases at J, with 20 bases between. The CDR3 reads CASSHPSLTTGSNEKLFF. Here the CDR3 DNA reads TGTGCCAGCAGCCATCCCTCCCTGACGACAGGTTCTAATGAAAAACTGTTTTTT.

V and J are TRBV12-3 or TRBV12-4 and TRBJ1-1; tentatively, D is TRBD1 (5 bases). This CDR3 spans 13 amino acids. Trimming pared 2 bases from V and 5 bases from J, leaving 9 bases between. CDR3 coding DNA: TGTGCCAGCAGTTTAAACAGGTTAACTGAAGCTTTCTTT. This gives the protein CASSLNRLTEAFF.

This chain joins TRBV9 and TRBJ2-4, with a weak D call TRBD2 (6 bases). The CDR3 contains 16 residues. Germline V gives CDR1 SGDLS, CDR2 YYNGEE. The ends were cut back, 4 bases at V and 7 bases at J, with 21 bases in the middle. The CDR3 DNA reads TGTGCCAGCAGCTATAACCATGGACTAAACGAGAACATTCAGTACTTC. Translating gives CASSYNHGLNENIQYF.

The gene calls are TRBV7-2 and TRBJ1-1; D gene ambiguous. Trimming took off 1 base at V and 1 base at J, with 13 bases between the two ends. The germline V gene has CDR1 SGHTA and CDR2 FQGNSA. CDR3 length: 16 residues. The CDR3 spells CASSLVTSQRNTEAFF. The CDR3 DNA is TGTGCCAGCAGCTTAGTTACCAGCCAGCGGAACACTGAAGCTTTCTTT.

The chain carries TRBV19 and TRBJ1-2, with D perhaps TRBD1 (5 bases). CDR3 length equals 14 residues. Between the trimmed V and J ends, which lost 5 bases and 2 bases, there was a span of 12 bases. Germline V CDR1 and CDR2: LNHDA, SQIVND (reference sequence). The CDR3, as DNA: TGTGCCAGTAGTGGCGCAGGGATGAACTATGGCTACACCTTC. It encodes CASSGAGMNYGYTF. The full variable domain, with the rest looked up from reference TRBV19 and TRBJ1-2, is DGGITQSPKYLFRKEGQNVTLSCEQNLNHDAMYWYRQDPGQGLRLIYYSQIVNDFQKGDIAEGYSVSREKKESFPLTVTSAQKNPTAFYLCASSGAGMNYGYTFGSGTRLTVV.

The sample holds one count of this clone. This rearrangement joins TRBV28 to TRBJ2-1; TRBD1 matches at 9 bases. Germline V gene lookup returns CDR1 MDHEN and CDR2 SYDVKM. CDR3 length equals 15 residues. V was pared by 5 bases and J by 10 bases, with 12 bases of the junction left unmatched. The CDR3 sequence: CASSPRQGGLSEQFF. In DNA, the CDR3 is TGTGCCAGCAGTCCTCGACAGGGGGGGTTAAGCGAGCAGTTCTTC.

The chain joins TRBV7-9 to TRBJ2-1; the match to TRBD2 covers 10 bases. The CDR3 extends over 14 amino acids. With 5 bases clipped from V and 9 bases from J, the junction kept 7 bases outside the gene matches. The V gene's germline CDR1 is SEHNR and CDR2 FQNEAQ (reference sequence). CDR3 bases: TGTGCCAGCAGCCGGCTAGCGGGAGTGTTTGAGCAGTTCTTC. Its translation is CASSRLAGVFEQFF.

The V call is TRBV9, the J call TRBJ1-2; D is possibly TRBD1 (5 bases). Germline V gene data show CDR1 as SGDLS and CDR2 as YYNGEE. Trimming removed 4 bases from V and 7 bases from J, with 20 bases in between. This CDR3 is built from 15 residues. The CDR3 is CASSSHLGLQGGYTF. CDR3 coding DNA: TGTGCCAGCAGCTCCCACCTCGGGCTCCAGGGTGGCTACACCTTC.

This sequence joins TRBV4-3 and TRBJ1-3; 8 bases map to TRBD1. V trimming: 5 bases; J trimming: 3 bases; junction bases outside the gene matches: 9. CDR3 length equals 16 residues. Germline lookup yields CDR1 LGHNA and CDR2 YSLEER. The CDR3 nucleotides are TGCGCCAGCAGCTCCGGACAGGGCCTCAGTGGAAACACCATATATTTT. It is translated as CASSSGQGLSGNTIYF.

V and J are TRBV5-4 and TRBJ2-1; 10 bases fit TRBD2. V dropped 4 bases and J dropped 7; count of bases not matched to a gene: 2. CDR3 size: 13 residues. Looked up from germline, CDR1 is SGHNT and CDR2 is YYREEE (reference sequence). The CDR3: CASSKREGNEQFF. The CDR3 DNA follows: TGTGCCAGCAGCAAGCGGGAGGGTAATGAGCAGTTCTTC.

The rearrangement joins TRBV19 to TRBJ1-3; D uncertain. V lost 3 bases and J 8 bases, leaving 11 bases between the germline ends. The CDR3 consists of 13 residues. Germline V gene lookup returns CDR1 LNHDA and CDR2 SQIVND (reference sequence). CDR3 coding DNA: TGTGCCAGTAGTATGACCGGGGTTCACACCATATATTTT. Its protein is CASSMTGVHTIYF.

The chain links TRBV6-5 to TRBJ2-7; no clear D gene. V shed 9 bases and J shed 3 bases, with 18 bases lying between them. The CDR3 has 14 amino acids. The V gene's germline CDR1 is MNHEY and CDR2 SVGAGI. The CDR3 sequence is CASRELSRVYEQYF. The CDR3 bases are TGTGCCAGTAGAGAGTTGTCTCGAGTCTACGAGCAGTACTTC.

V gene TRBV28 combines with J gene TRBJ2-1, with 7 bases fitting TRBD2. Trimming cost V 7 bases and J 4 bases; bases outside gene matches: 13. Germline V gene lookup returns CDR1 MDHEN and CDR2 SYDVKM. The CDR3 runs to 16 residues. This chain's CDR3 is CASTPQVGLPYNEQFF. The CDR3, as DNA: TGTGCCAGCACCCCGCAGGTGGGACTACCATACAATGAGCAGTTCTTC.

The sample holds one count of this clone. The chain employs TRBV6-6 and TRBJ2-3; 10 nucleotides align to TRBD2. J lost 8 bases, V lost 7 bases, and 6 bases had no gene match. Germline values: CDR1 MNHNY, CDR2 SVGAGI (reference sequence). The CDR3 has 13 residues. The CDR3 loop reads CASMSLAGATQYF. The CDR3 nucleotides read TGTGCCAGCATGTCGCTAGCGGGAGCTACGCAGTATTTT.

The DNA of the CDR3 is TGTGCCAGCAGCCTGACTGGGGGACAGTCGCCCTATAATTCACCCCTCCACTTT. It is translated as CASSLTGGQSPYNSPLHF. The chain has TRBV5-6 and TRBJ1-6; 7 nucleotides line up with TRBD1. CDR3 length equals 18 residues. Germline values: CDR1 SGHDT, CDR2 YYEEEE. Germline trimming cut 4 bases from V and 2 bases from J; bases unmatched to any gene: 12.

The chain couples TRBV2 to TRBJ1-6; no reliable D call. V lost 2 bases, J lost 9 bases, and 8 bases lay in between. There are 13 residues in the CDR3. The germline V gene has CDR1 SNHLY and CDR2 FYNNEI. DNA for the CDR3: TGTGCCAGCAGTGAATCGGGGAGTTCACCCCTCCACTTT. Its protein is CASSESGSSPLHF.

The chain couples TRBV5-1 to TRBJ2-2; TRBD2 aligns across 12 bases. CDR1 SGHRS and CDR2 YFSETQ come from the germline V gene. J lost 7 bases, V lost 1 base, and 5 bases had no gene match. There are 16 residues in the CDR3. The DNA for the CDR3 is TGCGCCAGCAGCTTGATCACTAGCGGGGGGAACGGGGAGCTGTTTTTT. It translates to CASSLITSGGNGELFF.

The chain links TRBV6-2 or TRBV6-3 to TRBJ1-2; D not resolved. Between the trimmed V and J ends, which lost 2 bases and 0 bases, there was a span of 7 bases. Germline CDR1 reads MNHEY; CDR2 reads SVGEGT. The CDR3 has 14 residues. The CDR3: CASSYGAPNYGYTF. The CDR3, as DNA: TGTGCCAGCAGTTACGGTGCGCCTAACTATGGCTACACCTTC.

The chain joins TRBV5-3 to TRBJ2-2; tentative D call: TRBD2 (7 bases). TRBV5-3 is labeled an ORF, and its function is uncertain. This CDR3 has 17 residues. The V gene lost 3 bases and the J gene lost 5 bases, with 20 bases spanning the gap. The CDR3 loop reads CARSWPGGGVRTGELFF. Written as DNA, the CDR3 is TGTGCCAGAAGCTGGCCGGGGGGCGGGGTTAGGACCGGGGAGCTGTTTTTT.

The sample holds one count of this clone. The CDR3 loop reads CASSLAGRGRMANYGYTF. The CDR3 bases are TGTGCCAGCAGCTTGGCCGGGCGGGGTCGGATGGCTAACTATGGCTACACCTTC. The chain links TRBV5-5 to TRBJ1-2; D is unclear. Per the germline V gene, CDR1 is SGHKS and CDR2 is YYEKEE (reference sequence). The CDR3 contains 18 residues. V lost 0 bases and J lost 0, with 18 bases in between. Complete variable domain (other parts from reference TRBV5-5 and TRBJ1-2): DAGVTQSPTHLIKTRGQQVTLRCSPISGHKSVSWYQQVLGQGPQFIFQYYEKEERGRGNFPDRFSARQFPNYSSELNVNALLLGDSALYLCASSLAGRGRMANYGYTFGSGTRLTVV.

This chain uses TRBV5-1 with TRBJ1-5, with D possibly matching TRBD1 (5 bases). V was trimmed by 2 bases and J by 1 base, leaving 10 bases between them. Germline CDR1 reads SGHRS; CDR2 reads YFSETQ. CDR3 size: 15 residues. The CDR3 bases are TGCGCCAGCAGCTTTACTACAGGAAGCAATCAGCCCCAGCATTTT. Amino acid sequence: CASSFTTGSNQPQHF.

CDR3 bases: TGTGCCAGTAGTATATTGGGGGGGAATGCTGAAGCTTTCTTT. As protein: CASSILGGNAEAFF. The chain joins TRBV19 to TRBJ1-1, with a tentative D call TRBD1 (5 bases). The V and J ends lost 2 bases and 6 bases respectively, with 13 bases between them. Looked up from germline, CDR1 is LNHDA and CDR2 is SQIVND (reference sequence). The CDR3 consists of 14 residues.

This clone was detected once. J is TRBJ1-1 and V is TRBV5-4, with D hard to call. Between the trimmed V and J ends, which lost 3 bases and 1 base, there was a span of 4 bases. Germline assignment: CDR1 SGHNT and CDR2 YYREEE (reference sequence). This CDR3 comprises 12 residues. The CDR3 spells CASSSPNTEAFF. DNA of the CDR3: TGTGCCAGCAGCTCTCCGAACACTGAAGCTTTCTTT.

This clone was counted a few times. This chain connects TRBV19 to TRBJ1-1; D unresolved. Germline values: CDR1 LNHDA, CDR2 SQIVND (reference sequence). The CDR3 has 16 amino acids. Trimming left V 3 bases short and J 2 bases short, with 16 bases between. In DNA form, the CDR3 reads TGTGCCAGTAGTATTGGAGTGGGCAGGACTAACACTGAAGCTTTCTTT. It yields the protein CASSIGVGRTNTEAFF.